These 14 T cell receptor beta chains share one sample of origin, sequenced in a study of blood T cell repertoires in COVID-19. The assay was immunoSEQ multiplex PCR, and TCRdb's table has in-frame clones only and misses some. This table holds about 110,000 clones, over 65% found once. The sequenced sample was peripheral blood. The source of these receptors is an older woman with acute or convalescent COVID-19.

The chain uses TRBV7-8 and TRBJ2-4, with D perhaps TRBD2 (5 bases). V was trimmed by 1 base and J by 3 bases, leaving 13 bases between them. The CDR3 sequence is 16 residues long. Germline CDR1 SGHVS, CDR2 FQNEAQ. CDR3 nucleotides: TGTGCCAGCAGCTTAGGTGTTGCGGGTGGCAAAAACATTCAGTACTTC. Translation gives CASSLGVAGGKNIQYF.

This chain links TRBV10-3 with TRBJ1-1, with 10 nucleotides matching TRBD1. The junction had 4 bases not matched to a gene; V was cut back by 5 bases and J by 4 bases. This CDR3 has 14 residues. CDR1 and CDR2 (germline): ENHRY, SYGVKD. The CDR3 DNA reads TGTGCCATCAGTCACGGGACAGGGGTCACTGAAGCTTTCTTT. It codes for CAISHGTGVTEAFF.

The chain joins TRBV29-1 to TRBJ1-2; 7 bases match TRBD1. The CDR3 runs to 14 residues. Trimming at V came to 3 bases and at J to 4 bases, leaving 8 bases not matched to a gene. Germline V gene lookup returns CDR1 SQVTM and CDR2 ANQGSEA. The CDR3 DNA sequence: TGCAGCGTTGAGGCGCTGGGACAGATCTATGGCTACACCTTC. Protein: CSVEALGQIYGYTF.

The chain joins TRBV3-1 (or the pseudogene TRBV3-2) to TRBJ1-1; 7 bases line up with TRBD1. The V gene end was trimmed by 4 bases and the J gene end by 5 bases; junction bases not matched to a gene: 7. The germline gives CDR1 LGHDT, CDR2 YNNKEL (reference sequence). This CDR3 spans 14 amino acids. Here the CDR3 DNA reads TGTGCCAGCAGCCCAACAGGGGTCTCGACTGAAGCTTTCTTT. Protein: CASSPTGVSTEAFF.

CDR3 nucleotides: TGTGCCAGTAGTATGGGAGACAACCTGGCGCCAGAAGCTTTCTTT. Translated, it gives CASSMGDNLAPEAFF. The gene calls are TRBV19 and TRBJ1-1; D unclear. The CDR3 covers 15 residues. Germline V gene sequence: CDR1 LNHDA, CDR2 SQIVND (reference sequence). V was cut by 3 bases and J by 8 bases, with 19 bases left in between.

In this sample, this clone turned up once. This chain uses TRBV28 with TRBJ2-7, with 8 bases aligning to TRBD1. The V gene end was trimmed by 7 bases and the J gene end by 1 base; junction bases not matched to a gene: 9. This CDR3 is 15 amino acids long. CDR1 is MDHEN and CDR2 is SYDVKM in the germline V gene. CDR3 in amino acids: CASTQPGQESYEQYF. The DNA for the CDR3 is TGTGCCAGCACCCAGCCGGGACAGGAGTCCTACGAGCAGTACTTC.

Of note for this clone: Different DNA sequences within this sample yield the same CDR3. CDR3 coding DNA: TGTGCCAGTAGCCCGGACAGGGCGACCTACGAGCAGTACTTC. As protein: CASSPDRATYEQYF. The V gene is TRBV19, the J gene TRBJ2-7; 8 bases fit TRBD1. CDR1 and CDR2 from the germline V gene are LNHDA and SQIVND (reference sequence). The CDR3 is made up of 14 amino acids. Trimming took 6 bases from V and 2 from J; bases not matched to a gene: 6. Together with reference TRBV19 and TRBJ2-7, the CDR3 gives the full variable domain: DGGITQSPKYLFRKEGQNVTLSCEQNLNHDAMYWYRQDPGQGLRLIYYSQIVNDFQKGDIAEGYSVSREKKESFPLTVTSAQKNPTAFYLCASSPDRATYEQYFGPGTRLTVT.

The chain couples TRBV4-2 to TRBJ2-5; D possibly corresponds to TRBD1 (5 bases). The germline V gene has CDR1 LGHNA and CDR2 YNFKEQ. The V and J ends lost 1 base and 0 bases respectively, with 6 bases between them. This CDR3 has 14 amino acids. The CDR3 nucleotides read TGTGCCAGCAGCCAAGGCAGGGACCAAGAGACCCAGTACTTC. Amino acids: CASSQGRDQETQYF.

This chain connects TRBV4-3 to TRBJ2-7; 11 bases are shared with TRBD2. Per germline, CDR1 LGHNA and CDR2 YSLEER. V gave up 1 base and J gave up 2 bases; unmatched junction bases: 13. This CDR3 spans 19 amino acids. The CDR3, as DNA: TGCGCCAGCAGCCAAGTCCAGGTAGGAGGACTAGCGGGCGCCTACGAGCAGTACTTC. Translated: CASSQVQVGGLAGAYEQYF.

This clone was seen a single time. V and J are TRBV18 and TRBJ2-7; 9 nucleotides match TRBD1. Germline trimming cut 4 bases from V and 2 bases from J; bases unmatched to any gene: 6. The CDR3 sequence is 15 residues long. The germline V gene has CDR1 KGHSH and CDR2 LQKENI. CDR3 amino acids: CASSQSRDRAYEQYF. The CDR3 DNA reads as TGTGCCAGCTCACAAAGCCGGGACAGGGCCTACGAGCAGTACTTC. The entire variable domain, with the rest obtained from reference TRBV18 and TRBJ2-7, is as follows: NAGVMQNPRHLVRRRGQEARLRCSPMKGHSHVYWYRQLPEEGLKFMVYLQKENIIDESGMPKERFSAEFPKEGPSILRIQQVVRGDSAAYFCASSQSRDRAYEQYFGPGTRLTVT.

The CDR3 is CASSLGWGQYNEQFF. The CDR3 DNA reads as TGTGCCAGCAGCTTAGGGTGGGGACAGTACAATGAGCAGTTCTTC. The rearrangement joins TRBV7-2 to TRBJ2-1; 7 bases match TRBD1. This CDR3 comprises 15 residues. CDR1 is SGHTA, CDR2 FQGNSA, per germline. J lost 4 bases, V lost 1 base, and 4 bases had no gene match.

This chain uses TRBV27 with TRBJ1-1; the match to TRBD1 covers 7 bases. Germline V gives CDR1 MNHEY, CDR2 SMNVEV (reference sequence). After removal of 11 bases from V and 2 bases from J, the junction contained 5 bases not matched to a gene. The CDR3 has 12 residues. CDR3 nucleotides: TGTGCCTCCGGGACAGTCAACACTGAAGCTTTCTTT. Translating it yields CASGTVNTEAFF.

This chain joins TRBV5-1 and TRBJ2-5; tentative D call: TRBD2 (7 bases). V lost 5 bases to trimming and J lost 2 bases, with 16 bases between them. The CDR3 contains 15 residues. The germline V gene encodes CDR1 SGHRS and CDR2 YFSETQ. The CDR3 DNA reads TGCGCCAGCAGGATAACGGGGGGCCTTCAAGAGACCCAGTACTTC. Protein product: CASRITGGLQETQYF. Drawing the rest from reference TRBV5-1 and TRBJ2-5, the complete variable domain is KAGVTQTPRYLIKTRGQQVTLSCSPISGHRSVSWYQQTPGQGLQFLFEYFSETQRNKGNFPGRFSGRQFSNSRSEMNVSTLELGDSALYLCASRITGGLQETQYFGPGTRLLVL.

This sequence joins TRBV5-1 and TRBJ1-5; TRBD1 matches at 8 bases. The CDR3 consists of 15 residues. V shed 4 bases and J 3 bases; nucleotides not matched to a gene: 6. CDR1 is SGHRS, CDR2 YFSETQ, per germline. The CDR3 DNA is TGCGCCAGCAGCCAAGGGACAGGCCTCAATCAGCCCCAGCATTTT. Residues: CASSQGTGLNQPQHF.